This passage covers 18 T cell receptor beta chains from one sample sequenced in a study of cytomegalovirus exposure and HLA in healthy donors. Primers for the PCR totalled 60 Vbeta and 13 Jbeta. Measured with immunoSEQ multiplex PCR; TCRdb has only the in-frame clones, and not every one. Here the sample spans around 100,000 clones, 80% to 85% being singletons. The sequenced material came from PBMCs. The source is a woman in her sixties or seventies in good health and CMV-seropositive.

The V and J genes are TRBV2 and TRBJ2-2, with 8 bases that match TRBD2. V shed 2 bases, J shed 6 bases, and the junction held 5 bases outside the gene matches. Germline V lookup: CDR1 SNHLY, CDR2 FYNNEI. This CDR3 has 15 residues. The CDR3, as DNA: TGTGCCAGCAGTGAATCCAGCGGGAGTGCCGGGGAGCTGTTTTTT. Translating gives CASSESSGSAGELFF. The complete variable domain, with remaining parts taken from reference TRBV2 and TRBJ2-2, reads EPEVTQTPSHQVTQMGQEVILRCVPISNHLYFYWYRQILGQKVEFLVSFYNNEISEKSEIFDDQFSVERPDGSNFTLKIRSTKLEDSAMYFCASSESSGSAGELFFGEGSRLTVL.

The chain is built from TRBV9 and TRBJ2-3; TRBD2 is a possible D gene (6 bases). V was clipped by 0 bases and J by 1 base, with 9 bases between them. The V gene's germline CDR1 is SGDLS and CDR2 YYNGEE. The CDR3 is 15 amino acids. The CDR3 nucleotides are TGTGCCAGCAGCGTAGGTCCTAGCGGCACAGATACGCAGTATTTT. This gives the protein CASSVGPSGTDTQYF.

J is TRBJ2-5 and V is TRBV7-9, with TRBD1 matching over 9 bases. Per the germline V gene, CDR1 is SEHNR and CDR2 is FQNEAQ (reference sequence). J was trimmed by 5 bases and V by 5 bases; bases with no gene match: 15. CDR3 length: 17 residues. For the CDR3, the DNA is TGTGCCAGCAGCCTCCATCAGACAGGGGGTACCGGGGAGACCCAGTACTTC. It translates to CASSLHQTGGTGETQYF. Full variable domain (rest looked up from reference TRBV7-9 and TRBJ2-5): DTGVSQNPRHKITKRGQNVTFRCDPISEHNRLYWYRQTLGQGPEFLTYFQNEAQLEKSRLLSDRFSAERPKGSFSTLEIQRTEQGDSAMYLCASSLHQTGGTGETQYFGPGTRLLVL.

This clone has a single count. The chain links TRBV30 to TRBJ2-7, with 8 positions matching TRBD1. CDR3 length: 12 residues. CDR1 GTSNPN and CDR2 SVGIG come from the germline V gene (reference sequence). Unmatched junction bases numbered 3, after V lost 1 base and J lost 7 bases. The CDR3 loop reads CAWSADRGEQYF. CDR3 coding DNA: TGTGCCTGGAGTGCCGACAGGGGAGAGCAGTACTTC.

The chain is built from TRBV6-5 and TRBJ2-7; 7 bases are shared with TRBD1. The ends lost 7 bases at V and 0 bases at J; junction bases unmatched: 6. CDR3 size: 14 residues. The germline V gene encodes CDR1 MNHEY and CDR2 SVGAGI. DNA of the CDR3: TGTGCCAGCAAGAGACAGGGTTTCTCCTACGAGCAGTACTTC. This gives the protein CASKRQGFSYEQYF.

This clone was seen only once. This chain joins TRBV5-1 and TRBJ2-1, with 9 bases aligning to TRBD1. Per the germline V gene, CDR1 is SGHRS and CDR2 is YFSETQ. V was clipped by 0 bases and J by 2 bases; unmatched bases: 3. This CDR3 region has 16 residues. This CDR3 is CASSLEGQGPYNEQFF. The CDR3 nucleotides read TGCGCCAGCAGCTTGGAGGGACAGGGACCCTACAATGAGCAGTTCTTC. The complete variable domain, with remaining parts taken from reference TRBV5-1 and TRBJ2-1, reads KAGVTQTPRYLIKTRGQQVTLSCSPISGHRSVSWYQQTPGQGLQFLFEYFSETQRNKGNFPGRFSGRQFSNSRSEMNVSTLELGDSALYLCASSLEGQGPYNEQFFGPGTRLTVL.

This clone has a handful of counts. The chain carries TRBV4-1 and TRBJ2-7, with TRBD2 identical over 8 bases. The ends lost 4 bases at V and 7 bases at J; junction bases unmatched: 12. There are 15 residues in the CDR3. Germline CDR1 reads MGHRA; CDR2 reads YSYEKL. CDR3 sequence: CASSPPGTSGQEQYF. The CDR3 DNA reads TGCGCCAGCAGCCCCCCCGGAACTAGCGGCCAGGAGCAGTACTTC.

This chain joins TRBV7-2 and TRBJ1-2; a weak D match, TRBD1 (6 bases). CDR3 length: 14 residues. Trimming pared 1 base from V and 4 bases from J, leaving 10 bases between. Germline values: CDR1 SGHTA, CDR2 FQGNSA. This CDR3 reads CASSLGTEAYGYTF. As DNA, the CDR3 is TGTGCCAGCAGCTTAGGGACAGAAGCCTATGGCTACACCTTC.

The rearrangement joins TRBV6-4 to TRBJ2-7, with 7 bases identical to TRBD1. The CDR3 is 17 amino acids. Unmatched junction bases numbered 10, after V lost 0 bases and J lost 2 bases. Germline loops: CDR1 MRHNA, CDR2 SNTAGT. The chain's CDR3 is CASSDSGGQGNTYEQYF. The CDR3 DNA reads as TGTGCCAGCAGTGACTCAGGGGGCCAGGGAAACACCTACGAGCAGTACTTC.

The rearrangement joins TRBV11-2 to TRBJ2-5, with 8 bases lining up with TRBD2. The CDR3 consists of 14 residues. Germline V gene data show CDR1 as SGHAT and CDR2 as FQNNGV. V trimming: 3 bases; J trimming: 2 bases; junction bases outside the gene matches: 2. The CDR3 protein is CASSFSGVQETQYF. As DNA, the CDR3 is TGTGCCAGCAGCTTTAGCGGGGTACAAGAGACCCAGTACTTC.

The V gene is TRBV5-1, the J gene TRBJ1-2, with 11 nucleotides matching TRBD1. The CDR3 covers 14 residues. Germline-derived CDR1 and CDR2 are SGHRS and YFSETQ. V was pared by 4 bases and J by 3 bases, with 2 bases of the junction left unmatched. This chain's CDR3 is CASSLGQGDYGYTF. The CDR3 DNA follows: TGCGCCAGCAGCCTGGGACAGGGGGACTATGGCTACACCTTC.

This sequence joins TRBV7-2 and TRBJ2-7; 9 positions match TRBD1. Germline-derived CDR1 and CDR2 are SGHTA and FQGNSA. This CDR3 comprises 15 residues. V shed 0 bases and J 7 bases; nucleotides not matched to a gene: 7. The CDR3 loop is CASSLARDRVREQYF. CDR3 DNA sequence: TGTGCCAGCAGCTTAGCGCGGGACAGGGTCCGGGAGCAGTACTTC.

The V gene is TRBV7-9, the J gene TRBJ1-4, with 10 nucleotides matching TRBD1. Germline V gene lookup returns CDR1 SEHNR and CDR2 FQNEAQ (reference sequence). J was trimmed by 7 bases and V by 7 bases; bases with no gene match: 6. There are 14 residues in the CDR3. CDR3 nucleotide sequence: TGTGCCAGCAAACTTGACAGGGGGCGTGAAAAACTGTTTTTT. Protein: CASKLDRGREKLFF.

The CDR3 sequence: CAGAGGGAKNIQYF. The DNA for the CDR3 is TGTGCCGGGGCCGGCGGTGGGGCCAAAAACATTCAGTACTTC. V is TRBV5-8 and J is TRBJ2-4; D possibly corresponds to TRBD1 (5 bases). V lost 10 bases, J lost 1 base, and 15 bases lay in between. There are 14 residues in the CDR3. Germline CDR1 SGHTS, CDR2 YDEGEE.

V gene TRBV5-5 combines with J gene TRBJ2-1, with a possible D match to TRBD2 (5 bases). Per the germline V gene, CDR1 is SGHKS and CDR2 is YYEKEE (reference sequence). V was pared by 4 bases and J by 6 bases, with 17 bases between. This CDR3 is 15 amino acids long. CDR3 DNA: TGTGCCAGCAGCCCGGTCACTAGTGTGTTCAATGAGCAGTTCTTC. This sequence encodes CASSPVTSVFNEQFF.

V and J are TRBV11-3 and TRBJ2-6; D is undetermined. V lost 5 bases to trimming and J lost 0 bases, with 8 bases between them. This CDR3 is built from 15 residues. The germline V gene encodes CDR1 SGHNT and CDR2 YENEEA. The CDR3 DNA is TGTGCCAGCAGCCCCTCCGGCTCTGGGGCCAACGTCCTGACTTTC. Protein: CASSPSGSGANVLTF.

This clone was observed once. This sequence joins TRBV30 and TRBJ2-5; 9 nucleotides match TRBD1. The germline V gene has CDR1 GTSNPN and CDR2 SVGIG (reference sequence). The CDR3 totals 14 residues. J was trimmed by 5 bases and V by 3 bases; bases with no gene match: 7. CDR3 coding DNA: TGTGCCTGGAGCTCGACAGGGGGGGGCGAGACCCAGTACTTC. It is translated as CAWSSTGGGETQYF.

The rearrangement links TRBV11-3 to TRBJ2-5; 7 bases align to TRBD1. The last part of the DNA fits TRBJ2-7 better; the J call may be wrong. Germline lookup yields CDR1 SGHNT and CDR2 YENEEA. The CDR3 loop spans 14 amino acids. The CDR3 bases are TGTGCCAGGTACGTGAGACAGGGATGTTACGAGCAGTACTTC. Protein: CARYVRQGCYEQYF.